Following are 11 T cell receptor beta chains from one sample sequenced in a study of T-cell reconstitution after alpha-beta-depleted transplantation in children. The TCRbeta library incorporated unique molecular identifiers. One entry per CDR3 protein, called by TCRdb with MiXCR from the PCR reads. This table holds hundreds of thousands of distinct CDR3 sequences, 13% found once. Sample: PBMCs, mostly from graft donor cells, taken 360 days after TCRalphabeta/CD19-depleted stem cell transplant. The receptors derive from a male patient between 10 and 17 years old who had a stem cell transplant for acute myeloid leukemia, so the T cells may come from the graft donor.

This clonotype was detected a few times. The chain uses TRBV6-1 and TRBJ2-7, with 14 bases lining up with TRBD2. The CDR3 runs 16 residues. Germline CDR1 MNHNS, CDR2 SASEGT. V was clipped by 6 bases and J by 3 bases; unmatched bases: 7. In DNA form, the CDR3 reads TGTGCCAGCAGCCCGGGACTAGCGGGAGTTCTCTACGAGCAGTACTTC. Translated, it gives CASSPGLAGVLYEQYF.

The V and J genes are TRBV12-3 or TRBV12-4 and TRBJ2-5, with TRBD1 identical over 7 bases. This CDR3 contains 14 residues. Trimming at V came to 6 bases and at J to 1 base, leaving 5 bases not matched to a gene. In DNA form, the CDR3 reads TGTGCCAGCAGCGGGACAGCCCTCCAAGAGACCCAGTACTTC. Its protein is CASSGTALQETQYF.

The chain uses TRBV7-8 and TRBJ2-1, with TRBD2 identical over 10 bases. The CDR3 is 15 amino acids. The V and J ends lost 1 base and 9 bases, in that order; junction bases with no gene match: 6. Germline V gene sequence: CDR1 SGHVS, CDR2 FQNEAQ. In DNA, the CDR3 is TGTGCCAGCAGCTTAGAGGGACTAGCGATCGGTGAGCAGTTCTTC. Its protein is CASSLEGLAIGEQFF.

This clonotype showed up many times. This chain connects TRBV5-1 to TRBJ2-1; D may match TRBD1 or TRBD2 (6 bases each). The CDR3 length is 15 residues. Germline V gene data show CDR1 as SGHRS and CDR2 as YFSETQ. V was pared by 6 bases and J by 5 bases, with 18 bases between. This CDR3 reads CASNDQYRGDNEQFF. CDR3 DNA sequence: TGCGCCAGCAACGACCAATATAGGGGGGACAATGAGCAGTTCTTC.

This clonotype was seen many times. DNA of the CDR3: TGTGCCAACCCCAGGGGGCGGAACACCGGGGAGCTGTTTTTT. Its protein product is CANPRGRNTGELFF. This sequence joins TRBV28 and TRBJ2-2; 8 bases align to TRBD1. The CDR3 covers 14 residues. The V gene's germline CDR1 is MDHEN and CDR2 SYDVKM. The trim removed 10 bases at V and 1 base at J, leaving 5 bases unmatched.

V usage is TRBV30 and J usage is TRBJ1-1, with 10 bases matching TRBD1. CDR3 length equals 13 residues. V dropped 3 bases and J dropped 3; count of bases not matched to a gene: 1. The germline gives CDR1 GTSNPN, CDR2 SVGIG (reference sequence). This CDR3 is CAWRDRGYTEAFF. Here the CDR3 DNA reads TGTGCCTGGAGGGACAGGGGGTACACTGAAGCTTTCTTT.

This clonotype was picked up many times. V gene TRBV15 combines with J gene TRBJ2-7; maybe TRBD2 (6 bases). V lost 2 bases and J 2 bases, leaving 13 bases between the germline ends. Germline CDR1 and CDR2: LNHNV and YYDKDF (reference sequence). This CDR3 spans 15 amino acids. The chain's CDR3 is CATSRTEEGTYEQYF. As DNA, the CDR3 is TGTGCCACCAGCAGAACCGAGGAGGGTACCTACGAGCAGTACTTC.

The V and J genes are TRBV11-2 and TRBJ2-7, with 7 nucleotides matching TRBD1. The CDR3 loop spans 15 amino acids. In germline, CDR1 is SGHAT, CDR2 FQNNGV. Germline trimming cut 5 bases from V and 8 bases from J; bases unmatched to any gene: 15. The CDR3: CASSSVKDRPSKQYF. The CDR3 nucleotides are TGTGCCAGCAGCAGTGTAAAGGACAGGCCTAGCAAGCAGTACTTC. The variable domain in full, completed from reference TRBV11-2 and TRBJ2-7, reads EAGVAQSPRYKIIEKRQSVAFWCNPISGHATLYWYQQILGQGPKLLIQFQNNGVVDDSQLPKDRFSAERLKGVDSTLKIQPAKLEDSAVYLCASSSVKDRPSKQYFGPGTRLTVT.

In this sample, this clonotype is medium-sized (0.01 to 0.1%). This chain links TRBV3-1 with TRBJ2-4; 13 bases are shared with TRBD2. Looked up from germline, CDR1 is LGHDT and CDR2 is YNNKEL (reference sequence). With 1 base clipped from V and 0 bases from J, the junction kept 3 bases outside the gene matches. The CDR3 is 18 amino acids. The CDR3 coding sequence is TGTGCCAGCAGCCAAGGACTAGCGGGAGGCGCAGCCAAAAACATTCAGTACTTC. Its protein is CASSQGLAGGAAKNIQYF.

The chain has TRBV3-1 and TRBJ2-2, with D possibly TRBD1 on 6 matching bases. V gave up 10 bases and J gave up 6 bases, with 18 bases separating them. Looked up from germline, CDR1 is LGHDT and CDR2 is YNNKEL (reference sequence). CDR3 length: 14 residues. The CDR3 DNA is TGTGCCACCACGAGAACAGGGAATCCCGGGGAGCTGTTTTTT. Encoded protein: CATTRTGNPGELFF. The variable domain in full, with the rest retrieved from reference TRBV3-1 and TRBJ2-2, is DTAVSQTPKYLVTQMGNDKSIKCEQNLGHDTMYWYKQDSKKFLKIMFSYNNKELIINETVPNRFSPKSPDKAHLNLHINSLELGDSAVYFCATTRTGNPGELFFGEGSRLTVL.

This clonotype has just a few counts. The chain uses TRBV12-3 or TRBV12-4 and TRBJ2-1; 10 nucleotides line up with TRBD2. The CDR3 runs 12 residues. V lost 5 bases and J lost 9; bases outside the gene matches: 1. The CDR3 nucleotides are TGTGCCAGCAGTCCTAGCGGGGGTGAGCAGTTCTTC. Its protein product is CASSPSGGEQFF.